This is a list of T cell receptor beta chains from one sample in a study of blood T cell repertoires in COVID-19. Libraries were prepared by immunoSEQ multiplex PCR; TCRdb keeps only in-frame clonotypes and omits some of them. The data hold 70,000 to 95,000 clones, with almost 85% observed a single time. Material for sequencing was peripheral blood. The receptors stem from a human donor in a cohort sampled during active COVID-19. CDR3s include the opening cysteine and the closing phenylalanine or tryptophan. A D gene is named only where the DNA matches it firmly. Clone size is not always given. Where it is, it says once, few, many or a class for expanded clones.

j_call d_call v_call clone_size cdr3_aa cdr3_nt
TRBJ2-2 . TRBV4-1 . CASSQRREDTGELFF TGCGCCAGCAGCCAACGACGGGAAGACACCGGGGAGCTGTTTTTT
TRBJ2-2 TRBD1 TRBV7-2 once CASSSGQGNTGELFF TGTGCCAGCAGCTCCGGACAGGGGAACACCGGGGAGCTGTTTTTT
TRBJ1-2 . TRBV7-9 few CASSLEVATYGYTF TGTGCCAGCAGCTTAGAGGTAGCCACGTATGGCTACACCTTC
TRBJ1-3 TRBD1 TRBV6-6 . CASRSGTGAGNTIYF TGTGCCAGCAGGTCCGGGACAGGGGCTGGAAACACCATATATTTT
TRBJ1-2 TRBD1 TRBV11-2 . CASSLVDRGYGYTF TGTGCCAGCAGCTTAGTGGACAGGGGATATGGCTACACCTTC
TRBJ2-7 TRBD2 TRBV4-2 . CASSGASGPYEQYF TGTGCCAGCAGCGGGGCTAGCGGCCCCTACGAGCAGTACTTC
TRBJ1-3 . TRBV7-6 . CASSLYRGDSGPGGNTIYF TGTGCCAGCAGCCTATACCGCGGGGACTCCGGACCAGGCGGAAACACCATATATTTT
TRBJ1-1 . TRBV10-3 few CAIRDRMNTEAFF TGTGCCATCAGAGACAGGATGAACACTGAAGCTTTCTTT
TRBJ2-5 . TRBV29-1 . CSVEDRPPRVTQYF TGCAGCGTTGAAGATCGTCCCCCCCGGGTGACCCAGTACTTC
TRBJ1-6 . TRBV4-1 few CASSQNYRAEGYNSPLHF TGCGCCAGCAGCCAAAATTACAGGGCCGAGGGTTATAATTCACCCCTCCACTTT
TRBJ1-1 TRBD1 TRBV10-3 . CAISAPGGPREAFF TGTGCCATCAGTGCCCCAGGGGGACCACGAGAAGCTTTCTTT
TRBJ2-1 . TRBV5-1 . CASSLQRVNEQFF TGCGCCAGCAGCCTCCAGCGGGTCAATGAGCAGTTCTTC
TRBJ1-2 . TRBV11-1 . CASSPPGGGYTF TGTGCCAGCAGCCCCCCAGGAGGTGGCTACACCTTC
TRBJ2-3 . TRBV5-1 . CASSPRGATSTDTQYF TGCGCCAGCAGCCCTCGGGGTGCCACTAGCACAGATACGCAGTATTTT
TRBJ1-4 TRBD1 TRBV11-1 once CASSSGGSVEKLFF TGTGCCAGCTCATCAGGGGGCTCCGTTGAAAAACTGTTTTTT
TRBJ2-1 TRBD2 TRBV7-3 . CASSFGGGTYNEQFF TGTGCCAGCAGCTTCGGCGGGGGAACCTACAATGAGCAGTTCTTC
TRBJ1-5 . TRBV5-6 . CASSHSPSGNQPQHF TGTGCCAGCAGTCACTCCCCCTCAGGAAATCAGCCCCAGCATTTT
TRBJ2-7 . TRBV11-2 few CASSSNQFSYEQYF TGTGCCAGCAGCTCAAACCAGTTCTCCTACGAGCAGTACTTC
TRBJ2-5 . TRBV23-1 . CASSRGSTETQYF TGCGCCAGCAGTCGTGGTAGCACGGAGACCCAGTACTTC
TRBJ2-2 TRBD1 TRBV11-3 . CASSSGQGATGELFF TGTGCCAGCAGCTCTGGACAGGGGGCAACCGGGGAGCTGTTTTTT